A single sample gave rise to the 6 T cell receptor beta chains below, sequenced in a study of cytomegalovirus exposure and HLA in healthy donors (dated 2017 in TCRdb). The receptor library was made with the immunoSEQ multiplex PCR assay. TCRdb took over this immuneACCESS table, retaining in-frame rearrangements with V and J assigned. Such tables are incomplete; in checked studies, under half of the missing clones stem from an unresolved V gene, and the remainder is unexplained. The table for this sample lists roughly 200,000 clones; approximately 89% of them were counted only once. About 7.7% of the sample is held by the ten biggest clonotypes. The sample comprised PBMCs. The origin of the receptors is a man aged 30 to 39 in good health and CMV-seropositive.

With regard to this clone: A clone one base away is much larger, so this may be a read error. The V gene is TRBV2, the J gene TRBJ2-7; 7 bases are a match to TRBD1. V shed 5 bases and J 6 bases; nucleotides not matched to a gene: 4. The CDR3 has 12 residues. Germline V gives CDR1 SNHLY, CDR2 FYNNEI. DNA for the CDR3: TGTGCCAGCAGTACAGGGGTCCCCGAGCAGTACTTC. Protein sequence: CASSTGVPEQYF.

The chain recombines TRBV5-4 with TRBJ2-1; 9 nucleotides align to TRBD2. Germline V gene lookup returns CDR1 SGHNT and CDR2 YYREEE (reference sequence). The CDR3 has 16 amino acids. The V and J ends lost 6 bases and 4 bases, in that order; junction bases with no gene match: 11. The CDR3 is CASNLGREGQYNEQFF. For the CDR3, the DNA is TGTGCCAGCAACCTCGGGCGGGAGGGCCAGTACAATGAGCAGTTCTTC.

This clone is a singleton in its sample. The genes are TRBV6-5 and TRBJ2-1; TRBD2 matches at 12 bases. Germline loops: CDR1 MNHEY, CDR2 SVGAGI. This CDR3 is 15 amino acids long. Losses at the gene ends were 6 bases for V and 8 bases for J; bases not matched to a gene: 8. CDR3 in amino acids: CASSLLAGGRDEQFF. The CDR3 nucleotides are TGTGCCAGCAGCTTACTAGCGGGGGGACGGGATGAGCAGTTCTTC.

J is TRBJ1-1 and V is TRBV5-6; D is uncertain. Trimming removed 4 bases from V and 1 base from J, with 14 bases in between. Germline CDR1 and CDR2: SGHDT and YYEEEE. The CDR3 sequence is 15 residues long. Written as DNA, the CDR3 is TGTGCCAGCAGCCCCCTCGGGAATTCGAACACTGAAGCTTTCTTT. Amino acid sequence: CASSPLGNSNTEAFF.

The DNA of the CDR3 is TGTGCCAGCAGTGTGGGGGCAGATTTCTCTGGAAACACCATATATTTT. It translates to CASSVGADFSGNTIYF. This rearrangement joins TRBV6-1 to TRBJ1-3, with D tentatively TRBD1 (6 bases). The V gene lost 4 bases and the J gene lost 0 bases, with 13 bases spanning the gap. CDR1 and CDR2 from the germline V gene are MNHNS and SASEGT. The CDR3 sequence is 16 residues long.

The chain links TRBV19 to TRBJ2-4, with TRBD1 matching 9 bases. Germline V gene data show CDR1 as LNHDA and CDR2 as SQIVND (reference sequence). Trimming cost V 3 bases and J 8 bases; bases outside gene matches: 8. The CDR3 runs to 15 residues. CDR3 sequence reads: CASSMMTGGGDIQYF. The CDR3, as DNA: TGTGCCAGTAGTATGATGACAGGGGGAGGGGACATTCAGTACTTC.